This T cell receptor (beta chain) originates from a study of control samples from healthy donors and cancer patients (TCRdb year 2020). To note about this clone: Its target antigen remains unknown. Per-nucleotide qualities are absent, and no much larger clonotype sits a single base away.

Library method: the immunoSEQ multiplex PCR assay. Here the immuneACCESS table is served through TCRdb, limited to in-frame sequences with V and J called. Missing clones are a known gap in these copies; in checked studies unresolved V genes cover under half, and the rest lacks a known reason. Across this sample there are 100,000 to 120,000 clones, with roughly 88% seen only once. Roughly 3.7% of the sample is held by the ten biggest clonotypes. There are 14 amino acids in the CDR3, from cysteine to phenylalanine inclusive. The CDR3 DNA has 42 bases and is translated from base 1. CDR1 LGHDT and CDR2 YNNKEL were looked up in the germline V gene (reference sequence). V is clipped by 4 bases and J by 3 bases, and the sequence between their germline boundaries is 13 bases long.

The sample taken for sequencing was PBMCs. The TCR originated in a woman aged 60 to 75 with lung cancer. The sequence links TRBV3-1 (or the pseudogene TRBV3-2) to TRBJ2-7; the best D guess is TRBD1, with 5 bases matching. The DNA sequence is given as TGTGCCAGCAGCCCTTGGGGCGCCTACTACGAGCAGTACTTC. Its amino acids are CASSPWGAYYEQYF.